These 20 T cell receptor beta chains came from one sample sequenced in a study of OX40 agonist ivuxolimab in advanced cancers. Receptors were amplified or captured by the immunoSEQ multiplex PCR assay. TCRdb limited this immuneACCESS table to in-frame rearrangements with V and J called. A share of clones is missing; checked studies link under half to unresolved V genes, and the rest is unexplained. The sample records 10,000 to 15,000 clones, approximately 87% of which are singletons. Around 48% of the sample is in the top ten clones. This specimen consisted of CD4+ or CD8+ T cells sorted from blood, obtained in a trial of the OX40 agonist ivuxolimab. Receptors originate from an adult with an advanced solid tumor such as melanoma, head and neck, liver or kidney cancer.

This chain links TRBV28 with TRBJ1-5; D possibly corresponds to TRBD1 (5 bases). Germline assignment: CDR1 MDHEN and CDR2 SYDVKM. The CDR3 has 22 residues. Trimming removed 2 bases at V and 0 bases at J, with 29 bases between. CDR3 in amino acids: CASSLEREPALGGYDSNQPQHF. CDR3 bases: TGTGCCAGCAGTTTAGAGAGGGAGCCGGCCTTGGGGGGATACGATAGCAATCAGCCCCAGCATTTT.

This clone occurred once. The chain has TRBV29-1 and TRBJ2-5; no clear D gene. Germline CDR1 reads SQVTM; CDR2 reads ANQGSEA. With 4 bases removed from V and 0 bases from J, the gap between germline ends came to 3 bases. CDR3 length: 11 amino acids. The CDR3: CSVVYQETQYF. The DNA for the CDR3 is TGCAGCGTTGTGTACCAAGAGACCCAGTACTTC. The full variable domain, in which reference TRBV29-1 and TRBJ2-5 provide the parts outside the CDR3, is SAVISQKPSRDICQRGTSLTIQCQVDSQVTMMFWYRQQPGQSLTLIATANQGSEATYESGFVIDKFPISRPNLTFSTLTVSNMSPEDSSIYLCSVVYQETQYFGPGTRLLVL.

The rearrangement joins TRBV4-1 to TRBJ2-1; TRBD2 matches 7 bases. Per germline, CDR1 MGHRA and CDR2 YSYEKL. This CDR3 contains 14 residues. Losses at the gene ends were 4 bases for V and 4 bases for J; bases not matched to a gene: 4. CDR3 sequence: CASSPGLDYNEQFF. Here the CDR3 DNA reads TGCGCCAGCAGCCCAGGACTAGATTACAATGAGCAGTTCTTC.

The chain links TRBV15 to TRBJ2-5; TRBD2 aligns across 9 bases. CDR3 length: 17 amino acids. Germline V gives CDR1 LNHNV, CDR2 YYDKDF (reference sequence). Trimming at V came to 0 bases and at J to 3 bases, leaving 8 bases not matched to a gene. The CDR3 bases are TGTGCCACCAGCAGAGATGGCGGGAGGGCCGAGGAAGAGACCCAGTACTTC. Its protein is CATSRDGGRAEEETQYF.

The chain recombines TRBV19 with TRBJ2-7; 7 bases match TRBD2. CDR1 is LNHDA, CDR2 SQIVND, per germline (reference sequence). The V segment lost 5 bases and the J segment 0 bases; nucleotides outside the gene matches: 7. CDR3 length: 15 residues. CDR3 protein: CASSSWRGSSYEQYF. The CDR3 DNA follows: TGTGCCAGTAGTTCCTGGCGGGGGTCCTCCTACGAGCAGTACTTC. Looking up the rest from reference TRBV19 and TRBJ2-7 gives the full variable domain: DGGITQSPKYLFRKEGQNVTLSCEQNLNHDAMYWYRQDPGQGLRLIYYSQIVNDFQKGDIAEGYSVSREKKESFPLTVTSAQKNPTAFYLCASSSWRGSSYEQYFGPGTRLTVT.

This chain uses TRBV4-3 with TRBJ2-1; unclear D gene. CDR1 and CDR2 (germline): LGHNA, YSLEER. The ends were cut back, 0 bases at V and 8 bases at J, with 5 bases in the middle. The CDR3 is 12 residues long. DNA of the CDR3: TGCGCCAGCAGCCAAGATCAGGATGAGCAGTTCTTC. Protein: CASSQDQDEQFF.

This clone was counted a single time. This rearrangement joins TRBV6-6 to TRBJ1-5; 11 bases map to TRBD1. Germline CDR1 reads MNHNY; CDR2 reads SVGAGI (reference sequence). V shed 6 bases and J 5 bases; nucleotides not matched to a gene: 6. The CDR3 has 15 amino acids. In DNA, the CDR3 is TGTGCCAGCAGCTTGGGACAGGGGGATTATCAGCCCCAGCATTTT. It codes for CASSLGQGDYQPQHF.

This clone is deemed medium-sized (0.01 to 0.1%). CDR3 coding DNA: TGTGCCAGCAGTTTAGGAGGATCCTACGAGCAGTACTTC. It translates to CASSLGGSYEQYF. The chain recombines TRBV27 with TRBJ2-7; D perhaps matches TRBD2 (5 bases). The germline CDR1 and CDR2 sequences are MNHEY and SMNVEV (reference sequence). This CDR3 is 13 amino acids long. The V end lost 2 bases, the J end lost 1 base, and 6 bases lay between the germline ends.

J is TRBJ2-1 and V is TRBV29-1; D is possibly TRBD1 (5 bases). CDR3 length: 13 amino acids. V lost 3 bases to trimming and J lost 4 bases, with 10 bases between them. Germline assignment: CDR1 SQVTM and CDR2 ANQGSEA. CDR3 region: CSVEAQAYNEQFF. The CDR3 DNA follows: TGCAGCGTTGAGGCACAGGCGTACAATGAGCAGTTCTTC.

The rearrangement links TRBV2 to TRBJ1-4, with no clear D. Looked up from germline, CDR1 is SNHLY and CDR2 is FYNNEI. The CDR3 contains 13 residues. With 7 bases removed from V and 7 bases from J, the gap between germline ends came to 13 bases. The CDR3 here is CASMAGIGEKLFF. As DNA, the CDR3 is TGTGCCAGCATGGCCGGAATCGGTGAAAAACTGTTTTTT.

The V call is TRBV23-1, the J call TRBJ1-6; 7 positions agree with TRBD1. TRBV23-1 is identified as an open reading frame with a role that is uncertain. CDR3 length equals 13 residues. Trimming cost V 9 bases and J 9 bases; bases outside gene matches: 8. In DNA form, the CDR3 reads TGCGCCAGTCGGGACAGAAGCTTTTCACCCCTCCACTTT. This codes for CASRDRSFSPLHF.

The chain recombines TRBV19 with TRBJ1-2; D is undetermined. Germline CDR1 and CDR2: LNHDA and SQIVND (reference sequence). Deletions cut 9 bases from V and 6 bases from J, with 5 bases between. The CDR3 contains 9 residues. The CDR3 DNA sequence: TGTGCCAGGTATGATGGCTACACCTTC. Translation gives CARYDGYTF.

The chain's CDR3 is CASSPGTSTYNEQFF. CDR3 DNA sequence: TGTGCCAGTAGTCCCGGGACAAGTACCTACAATGAGCAGTTCTTC. This rearrangement joins TRBV19 to TRBJ2-1; maybe TRBD1 (6 bases). Germline V CDR1 and CDR2: LNHDA, SQIVND (reference sequence). The CDR3 has 15 residues. V gave up 5 bases and J gave up 2 bases, with 13 bases separating them.

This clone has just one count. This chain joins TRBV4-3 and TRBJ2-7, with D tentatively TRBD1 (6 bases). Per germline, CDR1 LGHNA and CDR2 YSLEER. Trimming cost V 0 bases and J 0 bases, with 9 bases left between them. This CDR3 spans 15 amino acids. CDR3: CASSQDSGDSYEQYF. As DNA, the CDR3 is TGCGCCAGCAGCCAAGATTCAGGGGACTCCTACGAGCAGTACTTC.

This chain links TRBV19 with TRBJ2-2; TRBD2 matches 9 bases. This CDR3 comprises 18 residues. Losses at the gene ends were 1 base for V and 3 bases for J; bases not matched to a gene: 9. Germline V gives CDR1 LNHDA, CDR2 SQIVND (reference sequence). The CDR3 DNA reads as TGTGCCAGTAGTATAGGGGGACTAGCTGCACGGCACACCGGGGAGCTGTTTTTT. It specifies CASSIGGLAARHTGELFF. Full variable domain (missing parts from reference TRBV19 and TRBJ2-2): DGGITQSPKYLFRKEGQNVTLSCEQNLNHDAMYWYRQDPGQGLRLIYYSQIVNDFQKGDIAEGYSVSREKKESFPLTVTSAQKNPTAFYLCASSIGGLAARHTGELFFGEGSRLTVL.

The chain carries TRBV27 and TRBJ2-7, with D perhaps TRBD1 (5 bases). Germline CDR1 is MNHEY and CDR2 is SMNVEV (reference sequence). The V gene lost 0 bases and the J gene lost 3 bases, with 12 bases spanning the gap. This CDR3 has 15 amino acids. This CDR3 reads CASSLSSGSYYEQYF. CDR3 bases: TGTGCCAGCAGTTTATCGTCAGGGTCATACTACGAGCAGTACTTC.

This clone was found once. In nucleotides, the CDR3 is TGTGCCAGCAGCCAGGTCCCCGGCGATGAGCAGTTCTTC. It codes for CASSQVPGDEQFF. This rearrangement joins TRBV14 to TRBJ2-1; unclear D gene. This CDR3 is 13 amino acids long. V lost 3 bases and J 8 bases, leaving 11 bases between the germline ends. Germline V CDR1 and CDR2: SGHDN, FVKESK.

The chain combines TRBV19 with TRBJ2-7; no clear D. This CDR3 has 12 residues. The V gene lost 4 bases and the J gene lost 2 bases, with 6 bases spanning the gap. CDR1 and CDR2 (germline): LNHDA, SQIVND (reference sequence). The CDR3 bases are TGTGCCAGTAGTAGCGGAGCCTACGAGCAGTACTTC. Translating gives CASSSGAYEQYF.

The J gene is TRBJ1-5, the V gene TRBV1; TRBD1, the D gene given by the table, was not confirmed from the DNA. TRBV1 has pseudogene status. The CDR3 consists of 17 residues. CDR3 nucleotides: TGCACCAGCAGCCTCCTACGAGGGGGACAAGCGGATCAGCCCCAGCATTTT. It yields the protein CTSSLLRGGQADQPQHF.

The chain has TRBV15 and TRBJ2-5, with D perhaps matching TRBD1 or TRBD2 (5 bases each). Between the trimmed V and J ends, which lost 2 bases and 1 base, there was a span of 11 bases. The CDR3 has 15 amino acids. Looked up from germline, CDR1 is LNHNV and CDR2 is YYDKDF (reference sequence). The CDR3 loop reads CATSRSGASQETQYF. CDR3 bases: TGTGCCACCAGCAGATCCGGGGCAAGCCAAGAGACCCAGTACTTC. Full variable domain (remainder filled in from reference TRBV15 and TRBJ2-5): DAMVIQNPRYQVTQFGKPVTLSCSQTLNHNVMYWYQQKSSQAPKLLFHYYDKDFNNEADTPDNFQSRRPNTSFCFLDIRSPGLGDTAMYLCATSRSGASQETQYFGPGTRLLVL.